One and the same sample provided the 30 T cell receptor beta chains below, sequenced in a study of T cell changes during pregnancy in multiple sclerosis. TCRdb's table, derived via immunoSEQ multiplex PCR, lists solely in-frame clones and lacks some. Among about 67,000 clones listed, approximately 92% were seen once. The sequenced sample was peripheral blood, obtained in the second trimester of pregnancy. These receptors all come from a female donor in good health, enrolled as a control in a pregnancy study.

V gene TRBV2 combines with J gene TRBJ1-1, with 7 bases aligning to TRBD1. The CDR3 runs to 13 residues. V lost 10 bases, J lost 2 bases, and 7 bases stayed unmatched. Per the germline V gene, CDR1 is SNHLY and CDR2 is FYNNEI. CDR3 nucleotide sequence: TGTGCCACCACCGGGACAGCTAACACTGAAGCTTTCTTT. As protein: CATTGTANTEAFF.

The chain employs TRBV11-2 and TRBJ2-1, with 9 nucleotides matching TRBD1. This CDR3 spans 15 amino acids. Germline trimming cut 8 bases from V and 6 bases from J; bases unmatched to any gene: 11. Germline V gene lookup returns CDR1 SGHAT and CDR2 FQNNGV. The CDR3 region has the DNA TGTGCCAGCGCGGTGGGGGGGACAGGGTTCAATGAGCAGTTCTTC. Translating gives CASAVGGTGFNEQFF.

This chain connects TRBV19 to TRBJ1-1, with 11 bases fitting TRBD1. The V gene end was trimmed by 5 bases and the J gene end by 12 bases; junction bases not matched to a gene: 2. CDR1 and CDR2 (germline): LNHDA, SQIVND (reference sequence). The CDR3 is 11 residues long. CDR3 residues: CASSGTGGPFF. The CDR3 nucleotides read TGTGCCAGTAGTGGGACAGGGGGTCCTTTCTTT.

The chain combines TRBV5-4 with TRBJ2-2, with TRBD1 matching over 9 bases. The CDR3 contains 18 residues. V shed 1 base, J shed 7 bases, and the junction held 14 bases outside the gene matches. Germline V CDR1 and CDR2: SGHNT, YYREEE (reference sequence). In DNA form, the CDR3 reads TGTGCCAGCAGCTTGTGGCTCACAAGGGACAGGGAGGGCGGGGAGCTGTTTTTT. Amino acid sequence: CASSLWLTRDREGGELFF.

The chain links TRBV28 to TRBJ1-3; the D is unclear. Trimming cost V 8 bases and J 2 bases, with 4 bases left between them. There are 11 residues in the CDR3. Per the germline V gene, CDR1 is MDHEN and CDR2 is SYDVKM. Here the CDR3 DNA reads TGTGCCAGCTCAACTGGAAACACCATATATTTT. The encoded protein is CASSTGNTIYF. The full variable domain, with the rest looked up from reference TRBV28 and TRBJ1-3, is DVKVTQSSRYLVKRTGEKVFLECVQDMDHENMFWYRQDPGLGLRLIYFSYDVKMKEKGDIPEGYSVSREKKERFSLILESASTNQTSMYLCASSTGNTIYFGEGSWLTVV.

The V call is TRBV30, the J call TRBJ2-3; TRBD1 aligns across 10 bases. The CDR3 spans 14 residues. Germline trimming cut 1 base from V and 7 bases from J; bases unmatched to any gene: 5. In germline, CDR1 is GTSNPN, CDR2 SVGIG (reference sequence). The CDR3 region is CAWSAGTGDYTQYF. CDR3 coding DNA: TGTGCCTGGAGTGCCGGGACAGGGGATTATACGCAGTATTTT.

The sample holds one count of this clone. V gene TRBV23-1 combines with J gene TRBJ2-1; 15 bases agree with TRBD2. TRBV23-1 is marked as an open reading frame, function uncertain. The CDR3 totals 19 residues. V gave up 6 bases and J gave up 2 bases; unmatched junction bases: 11. The CDR3 DNA follows: TGCGCCAGCAGCCGGATTGGACTAGCGGGAGGGCCACCCTACAATGAGCAGTTCTTC. Encoded protein: CASSRIGLAGGPPYNEQFF.

J is TRBJ2-6 and V is TRBV5-6, with 12 bases identical to TRBD1. V dropped 4 bases and J dropped 0; count of bases not matched to a gene: 5. The CDR3 has 18 residues. Germline V CDR1 and CDR2: SGHDT, YYEEEE. CDR3 protein: CASSGGQGAISGANVLTF. The CDR3 DNA reads as TGTGCCAGCAGCGGGGGACAGGGGGCTATCTCTGGGGCCAACGTCCTGACTTTC.

The rearrangement uses TRBV4-1 and TRBJ2-7; the match to TRBD1 covers 8 bases. CDR1 and CDR2 from the germline V gene are MGHRA and YSYEKL. After removal of 1 base from V and 6 bases from J, the junction contained 14 bases not matched to a gene. This CDR3 is 17 amino acids long. CDR3 amino acids: CASSQVYGAGGVGEQYF. The CDR3 DNA is TGCGCCAGCAGCCAAGTCTACGGCGCAGGGGGCGTGGGCGAGCAGTACTTC.

The V call is TRBV28, the J call TRBJ2-7; 7 bases match TRBD1. The CDR3 contains 14 residues. The V gene's germline CDR1 is MDHEN and CDR2 SYDVKM. With 6 bases clipped from V and 3 bases from J, the junction kept 8 bases outside the gene matches. This CDR3 is CASSPGQSFYEQYF. Here the CDR3 DNA reads TGTGCCAGCAGCCCGGGACAGTCCTTCTACGAGCAGTACTTC.

Worth noting for this clone: Sequence at one end of the junction differs from germline and may be a read error. V gene TRBV20-1 combines with J gene TRBJ2-3; 8 nucleotides agree with TRBD1. The CDR3 has 11 amino acids. The germline V gene has CDR1 DFQATT and CDR2 SNEGSKA (reference sequence). The CDR3 bases are TGCAGTGCTGAAGGGACAGGTACGCAGTATTTT. Translation gives CSAEGTGTQYF.

The gene calls are TRBV30 and TRBJ1-5; D is uncertain. Between the trimmed V and J ends, which lost 4 bases and 2 bases, there was a span of 9 bases. The CDR3 has 13 residues. Germline V CDR1 and CDR2: GTSNPN, SVGIG (reference sequence). The chain's CDR3 is CAWNYGGNQPQHF. The CDR3 DNA is TGTGCCTGGAATTACGGTGGCAATCAGCCCCAGCATTTT.

This chain joins TRBV27 and TRBJ2-7; 9 bases map to TRBD1. CDR3 length equals 13 residues. V was clipped by 7 bases and J by 3 bases; unmatched bases: 4. Germline loops: CDR1 MNHEY, CDR2 SMNVEV (reference sequence). This CDR3 is CASKTTGGYEQYF. As DNA, the CDR3 is TGTGCCAGCAAAACGACAGGGGGCTACGAGCAGTACTTC.

CDR3 region: CASSAGGRTWGANVLTF. CDR3 bases: TGTGCCAGCAGCGCGGGGGGGAGAACGTGGGGGGCCAACGTCCTGACTTTC. The J gene is TRBJ2-6, the V gene TRBV9, with 8 positions matching TRBD2. Trimming removed 3 bases from V and 4 bases from J; junction bases left unmatched: 9. The CDR3 length is 17 residues. Per germline, CDR1 SGDLS and CDR2 YYNGEE.

This chain uses TRBV5-6 with TRBJ2-3; 8 positions agree with TRBD2. The length of the CDR3 is 16 residues. The junction had 11 bases not matched to a gene; V was cut back by 3 bases and J by 5 bases. Germline CDR1 reads SGHDT; CDR2 reads YYEEEE. In nucleotides, the CDR3 is TGTGCCAGCAGCTCGCTCCCGGGACTAGTGGGAGATACGCAGTATTTT. Translated, it gives CASSSLPGLVGDTQYF.

The chain links TRBV5-4 to TRBJ2-3, with 9 bases aligning to TRBD1. CDR1 SGHNT and CDR2 YYREEE come from the germline V gene (reference sequence). The junction had 8 bases not matched to a gene; V was cut back by 4 bases and J by 5 bases. CDR3 length: 15 residues. CDR3 sequence reads: CASSTWDRVRDTQYF. The CDR3 nucleotides read TGTGCCAGCAGCACCTGGGACAGGGTGAGAGATACGCAGTATTTT.

V usage is TRBV6-1 and J usage is TRBJ2-3; 9 nucleotides line up with TRBD2. J was trimmed by 6 bases and V by 7 bases; bases with no gene match: 5. CDR1 MNHNS and CDR2 SASEGT come from the germline V gene. This CDR3 contains 13 residues. CDR3 loop: CASTAGGKDTQYF. The CDR3, as DNA: TGTGCCAGCACGGCGGGGGGGAAGGATACGCAGTATTTT.

The genes are TRBV5-6 and TRBJ1-5; D not certain. CDR3 size: 13 residues. Germline V lookup: CDR1 SGHDT, CDR2 YYEEEE. Trimming took off 0 bases at V and 4 bases at J, with 5 bases between the two ends. CDR3 bases: TGTGCCAGCAGCTTGGCACGGAATCAGCCCCAGCATTTT. Protein: CASSLARNQPQHF.

The V and J genes are TRBV6-5 and TRBJ1-3, with D unclear. Trimming removed 4 bases at V and 4 bases at J, with 11 bases between. Germline V CDR1 and CDR2: MNHEY, SVGAGI. This CDR3 has 14 amino acids. The CDR3 coding sequence is TGTGCCAGCAGTTCTTCCTCTTTAGGAAACACCATATATTTT. Its translation: CASSSSSLGNTIYF.

The table lists this clone with a count of one. The V and J genes are TRBV19 and TRBJ1-2; no firm D call. Trimming stripped 7 bases from V and 4 bases from J, with 16 bases between. Germline-derived CDR1 and CDR2 are LNHDA and SQIVND (reference sequence). The CDR3 has 14 residues. The CDR3 loop reads CASTSRHEIYGYTF. Written as DNA, the CDR3 is TGTGCCAGTACCTCCCGACACGAAATCTATGGCTACACCTTC.

This clone was recorded once. The chain links TRBV18 to TRBJ1-2; tentative D call: TRBD1 (6 bases). Per the germline V gene, CDR1 is KGHSH and CDR2 is LQKENI. This CDR3 comprises 15 residues. Trimming shortened V by 2 bases and J by 4 bases, and 14 bases separated the two germline ends. The CDR3 region has the DNA TGTGCCAGCTCACCAGGGTCCAGGGGCTCCTATGGCTACACCTTC. Protein sequence: CASSPGSRGSYGYTF.

CDR3 sequence reads: CASSTRDRAEDTQYF. CDR3 sequence (DNA): TGCGCCAGCAGCACCAGGGACAGGGCTGAAGATACGCAGTATTTT. This chain joins TRBV5-1 and TRBJ2-3; the match to TRBD1 covers 9 bases. This CDR3 contains 15 residues. Germline V gives CDR1 SGHRS, CDR2 YFSETQ. Trimming at V came to 4 bases and at J to 5 bases, leaving 8 bases not matched to a gene.

The gene calls are TRBV5-1 and TRBJ2-1, with a possible D match to TRBD1 (6 bases). V was clipped by 4 bases and J by 2 bases, with 16 bases between them. Germline V CDR1 and CDR2: SGHRS, YFSETQ. The CDR3 length is 16 residues. Here the CDR3 reads CASSGRTDVTYNEQFF. DNA of the CDR3: TGCGCCAGCAGCGGAAGGACAGATGTTACCTACAATGAGCAGTTCTTC.

J is TRBJ2-5 and V is TRBV9, with TRBD2 identical over 8 bases. The length of the CDR3 is 15 residues. Trimming removed 4 bases from V and 5 bases from J; junction bases left unmatched: 10. Germline lookup yields CDR1 SGDLS and CDR2 YYNGEE. CDR3 sequence reads: CASSLGSGRGETQYF. CDR3 nucleotides: TGTGCCAGCAGCCTTGGGAGCGGGAGAGGGGAGACCCAGTACTTC.

This chain uses TRBV5-1 with TRBJ1-4; D perhaps matches TRBD1 (5 bases). V gave up 3 bases and J gave up 2 bases, with 8 bases separating them. The germline V gene has CDR1 SGHRS and CDR2 YFSETQ. The length of the CDR3 is 14 residues. The CDR3 DNA reads TGCGCCAGCAGCTCAGGGCCGACTAATGAAAAACTGTTTTTT. Its protein product is CASSSGPTNEKLFF.

This chain connects TRBV27 to TRBJ2-5; 10 positions match TRBD2. The ends lost 5 bases at V and 5 bases at J; junction bases unmatched: 11. Germline loops: CDR1 MNHEY, CDR2 SMNVEV (reference sequence). This CDR3 comprises 16 residues. The CDR3 bases are TGTGCCAGCAGTAAGCAAGCGGGAGGGCCCCGGGAGACCCAGTACTTC. This translates into CASSKQAGGPRETQYF.

The chain links TRBV18 to TRBJ2-2; 7 positions match TRBD1. Looked up from germline, CDR1 is KGHSH and CDR2 is LQKENI. The length of the CDR3 is 15 residues. Germline trimming cut 2 bases from V and 5 bases from J; bases unmatched to any gene: 5. The CDR3 nucleotides read TGTGCCAGCTCACCAAACAGGGGCAAGACCGGGGAGCTGTTTTTT. This codes for CASSPNRGKTGELFF.

The gene calls are TRBV6-5 and TRBJ1-3, with TRBD1 matching 7 bases. Germline-derived CDR1 and CDR2 are MNHEY and SVGAGI. CDR3 size: 13 residues. V lost 6 bases to trimming and J lost 7 bases; unmatched junction nucleotides: 6. The CDR3 region is CASSKGARNTIYF. DNA of the CDR3: TGTGCCAGCAGCAAGGGGGCGCGGAACACCATATATTTT.

This clone was detected once. The chain has TRBV2 and TRBJ2-3, with 9 bases identical to TRBD2. This CDR3 spans 16 amino acids. Germline CDR1 reads SNHLY; CDR2 reads FYNNEI. V shed 3 bases, J shed 2 bases, and the junction held 6 bases outside the gene matches. For the CDR3, the DNA is TGTGCCAGCAGTGAGAAAAGCGGGAGGACCACAGATACGCAGTATTTT. This encodes CASSEKSGRTTDTQYF. The full variable domain, rest sourced from reference TRBV2 and TRBJ2-3, is EPEVTQTPSHQVTQMGQEVILRCVPISNHLYFYWYRQILGQKVEFLVSFYNNEISEKSEIFDDQFSVERPDGSNFTLKIRSTKLEDSAMYFCASSEKSGRTTDTQYFGPGTRLTVL.

The genes are TRBV5-1 and TRBJ2-1; D may be TRBD1 (6 bases). CDR1 and CDR2 (germline): SGHRS, YFSETQ. The CDR3 extends over 17 amino acids. The germline V and J ends were trimmed by 4 bases and 0 bases, with 17 bases remaining between them. The CDR3 region is CASSRTGTSFSYNEQFF. The CDR3 DNA follows: TGCGCCAGCAGCCGGACCGGGACATCTTTCTCCTACAATGAGCAGTTCTTC.